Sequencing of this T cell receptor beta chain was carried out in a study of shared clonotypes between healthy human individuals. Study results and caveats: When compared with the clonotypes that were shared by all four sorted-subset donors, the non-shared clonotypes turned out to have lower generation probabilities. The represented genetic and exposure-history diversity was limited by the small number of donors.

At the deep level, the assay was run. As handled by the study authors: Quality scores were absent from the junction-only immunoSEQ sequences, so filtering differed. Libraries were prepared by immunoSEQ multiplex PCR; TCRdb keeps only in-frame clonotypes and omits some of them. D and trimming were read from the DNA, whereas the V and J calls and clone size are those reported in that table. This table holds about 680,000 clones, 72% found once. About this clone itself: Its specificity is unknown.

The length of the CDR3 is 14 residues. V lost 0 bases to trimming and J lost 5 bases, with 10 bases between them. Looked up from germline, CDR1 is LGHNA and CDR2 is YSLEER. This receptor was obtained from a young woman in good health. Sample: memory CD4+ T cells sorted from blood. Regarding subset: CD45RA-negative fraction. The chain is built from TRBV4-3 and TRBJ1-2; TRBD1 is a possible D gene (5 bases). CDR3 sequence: CASSQETGFYGYTF. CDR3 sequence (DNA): TGCGCCAGCAGCCAAGAAACAGGTTTTTATGGCTACACCTTC.